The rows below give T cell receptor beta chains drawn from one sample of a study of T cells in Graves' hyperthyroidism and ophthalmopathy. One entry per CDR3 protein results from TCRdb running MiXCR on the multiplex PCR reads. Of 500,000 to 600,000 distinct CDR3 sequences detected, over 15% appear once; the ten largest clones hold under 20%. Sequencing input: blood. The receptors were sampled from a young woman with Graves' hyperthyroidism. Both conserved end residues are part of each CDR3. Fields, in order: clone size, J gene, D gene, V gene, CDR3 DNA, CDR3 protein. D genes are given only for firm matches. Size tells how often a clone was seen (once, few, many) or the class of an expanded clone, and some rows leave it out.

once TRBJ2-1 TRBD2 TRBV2 TGTGCCAGCAGTCCGACTAGCGGGAGAGGCAATGAGCAGTTCTTC CASSPTSGRGNEQFF
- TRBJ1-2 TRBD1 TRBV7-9 TGTGCCAGCAGCCCCGGCCCGGGACAGGGGGCGGGAAATGGCTACACCTTC CASSPGPGQGAGNGYTF
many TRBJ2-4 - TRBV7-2 TGTGCCAGCAGCTTCACGGGAGTGGGAAACATTCAGTACTTC CASSFTGVGNIQYF
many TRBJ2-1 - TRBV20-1 TGCAGTGCTAGAGATCGGGGTGACAATGAGCAGTTCTTC CSARDRGDNEQFF
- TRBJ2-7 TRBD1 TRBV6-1 TGTACCAGCAGTGACCTGGATGGGACAGGGGTCTACGAGCAGTACTTC CTSSDLDGTGVYEQYF
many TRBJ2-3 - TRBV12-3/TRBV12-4 TGTGCCAGCATCCCCAGGGACACGAGCACAGATACGCAGTATTTT CASIPRDTSTDTQYF
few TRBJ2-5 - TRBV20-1 TGCAGTGCTAGTGCGTACTGGGTGGAGACCCAGTACTTC CSASAYWVETQYF
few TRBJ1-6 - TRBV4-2 TGTGCCAGCAGCCAAGATCCTCTGGTTGGGCGGGGGTCTTCACCCCTCCACTTT CASSQDPLVGRGSSPLHF
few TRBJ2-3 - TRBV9 TGTGCCAGCAGCCCGAGGGGTCCCGGGGATAGCACAGATACGCAGTATTTT CASSPRGPGDSTDTQYF
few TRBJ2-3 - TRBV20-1 TGCAGTGCTAGAGTAGAAGATACGCAGTATTTT CSARVEDTQYF
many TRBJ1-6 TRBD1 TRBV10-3 TGTGCCATCAGTGACTCCGGACAGGGAGCTAATTCACCCCTCCACTTT CAISDSGQGANSPLHF
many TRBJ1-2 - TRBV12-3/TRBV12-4 TGTGCCAGCAGTCATGGGCAGGGTGGCTACACCTTC CASSHGQGGYTF
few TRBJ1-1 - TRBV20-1 TGCAGTGCTAGAAGAGACGGTCGTGACACTGAAGCTTTCTTT CSARRDGRDTEAFF
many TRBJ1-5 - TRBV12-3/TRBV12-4 TGTGCCAGCAGCCCGACAGCCGGGGGCAATCAGCCCCAGCATTTT CASSPTAGGNQPQHF
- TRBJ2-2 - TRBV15 TGTGCCACCAGCAGAGGTGACCATCCATCCGCCGGGGAGCTGTTTTTT CATSRGDHPSAGELFF
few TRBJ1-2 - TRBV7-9 TGTGCCAGCAGCGCCCCAGGGGCCGAGAACTATGGCTACACCTTC CASSAPGAENYGYTF
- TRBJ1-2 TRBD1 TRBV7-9 TGTGCCAGCAGCAGACCCCAGGGGGCCGTTCACACCTTC CASSRPQGAVHTF
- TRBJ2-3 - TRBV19 TGTGCCAGTAGTATTGTTACTAGCACAGATACGCAGTATTTT CASSIVTSTDTQYF
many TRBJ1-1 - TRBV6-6 TGTGCCAGCAGTTACACCCGTCTGAACACTGAAGCTTTCTTT CASSYTRLNTEAFF
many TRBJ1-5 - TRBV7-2 TGTGCCAGCAGCCGTACAGGGAGGGGCAATCAGCCCCAGCATTTT CASSRTGRGNQPQHF
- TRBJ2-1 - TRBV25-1 TGTGCCAGCAGTGACCAGAGGCAGAGGTACAATGAGCAGTTCTTC CASSDQRQRYNEQFF
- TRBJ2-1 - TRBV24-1 TGTGCCACCAGTGACCCTAGACGGAGCTTCTACAATGAGCAGTTCTTC CATSDPRRSFYNEQFF
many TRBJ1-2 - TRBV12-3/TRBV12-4 TGTGCCAGCAGTTTGAGCTATGGCTACACCTTC CASSLSYGYTF
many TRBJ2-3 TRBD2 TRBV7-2 TGTGCCAGCAGCTGGTTAGCGGGCGGGGATACGCAGTATTTT CASSWLAGGDTQYF
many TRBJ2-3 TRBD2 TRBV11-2 TGTGCCAGCAGCCCGAGCCTGCCTAGCGGGGGGGCTTCGAGCACAGATACGCAGTATTTT CASSPSLPSGGASSTDTQYF
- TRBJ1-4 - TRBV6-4 TGTGCCAGCAGTTACTCGGACGGGACAATCGCAACTAATGAAAAACTGTTTTTT CASSYSDGTIATNEKLFF
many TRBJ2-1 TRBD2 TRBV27 TGTGCCAGCAGCTTCACCGGGACTAGCTCGAATGAGCAGTTCTTC CASSFTGTSSNEQFF
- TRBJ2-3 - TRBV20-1 TGCAGTGCTAGGGAGGAGGGATCGGATACGCAGTATTTT CSAREEGSDTQYF
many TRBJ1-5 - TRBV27 TGTGCCAGCAGTTTAATATTAGGAACGGAGCCCCAGCATTTT CASSLILGTEPQHF
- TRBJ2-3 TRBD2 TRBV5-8 TGTGCCAGCAGCCGCGATCCTGGGACTAGCGGGAGTACAGATACGCAGTATTTT CASSRDPGTSGSTDTQYF
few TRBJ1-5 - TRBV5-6 TGTGCCAGCAGCTTGGGTGGGTTGGCGAATCAGCCCCAGCATTTT CASSLGGLANQPQHF
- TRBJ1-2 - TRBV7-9 TGTGCCAGCAGCTTCCCGTACGAAATTGGGGACTATGGCTACACCTTC CASSFPYEIGDYGYTF
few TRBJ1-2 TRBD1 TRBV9 TGTGCCAGCAGCGACCGGGACAGTAAAGGCCTAAGAGATGGCTACACCTTC CASSDRDSKGLRDGYTF
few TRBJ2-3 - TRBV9 TGTGCCAGCAGCGTAGGTGGGGGCGGAGATACGCAGTATTTT CASSVGGGGDTQYF
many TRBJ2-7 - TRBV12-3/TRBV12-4 TGTGCCAGCAGTCCGTCCCGGCGGGGGCCCTACGAGCAGTACTTC CASSPSRRGPYEQYF
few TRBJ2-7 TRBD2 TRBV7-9 TGTGCCAGCAGCTTAAGTAGCGGGAGAACCTACGAGCAGTACTTC CASSLSSGRTYEQYF